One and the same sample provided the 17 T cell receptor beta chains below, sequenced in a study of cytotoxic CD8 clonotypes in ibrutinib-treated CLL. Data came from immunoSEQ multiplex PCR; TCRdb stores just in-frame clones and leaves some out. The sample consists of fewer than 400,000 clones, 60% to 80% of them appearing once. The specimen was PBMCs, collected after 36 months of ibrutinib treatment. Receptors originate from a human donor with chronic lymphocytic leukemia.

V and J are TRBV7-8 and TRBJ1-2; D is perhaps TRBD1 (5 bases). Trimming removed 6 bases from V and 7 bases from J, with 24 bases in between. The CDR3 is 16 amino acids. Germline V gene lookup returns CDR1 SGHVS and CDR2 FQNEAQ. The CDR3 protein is CASSAFGPQARSGYTF. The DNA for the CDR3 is TGTGCCAGCAGTGCTTTCGGGCCACAGGCCCGGAGTGGCTACACCTTC.

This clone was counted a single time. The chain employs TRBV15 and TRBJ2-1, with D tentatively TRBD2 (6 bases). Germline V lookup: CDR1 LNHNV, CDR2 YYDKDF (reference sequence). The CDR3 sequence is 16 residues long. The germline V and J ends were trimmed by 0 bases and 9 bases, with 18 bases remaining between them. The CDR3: CATSRDPTGRGGEQFF. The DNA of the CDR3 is TGTGCCACCAGCAGAGATCCTACCGGGAGAGGAGGTGAGCAGTTCTTC.

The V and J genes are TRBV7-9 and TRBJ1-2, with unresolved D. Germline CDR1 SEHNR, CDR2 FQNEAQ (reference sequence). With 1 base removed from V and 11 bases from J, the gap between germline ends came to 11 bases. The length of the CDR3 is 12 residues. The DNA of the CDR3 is TGTGCCAGCAGCTTAGAGCGAAGTGGTTACACCTTC. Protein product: CASSLERSGYTF. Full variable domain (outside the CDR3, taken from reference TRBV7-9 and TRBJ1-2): DTGVSQNPRHKITKRGQNVTFRCDPISEHNRLYWYRQTLGQGPEFLTYFQNEAQLEKSRLLSDRFSAERPKGSFSTLEIQRTEQGDSAMYLCASSLERSGYTFGSGTRLTVV.

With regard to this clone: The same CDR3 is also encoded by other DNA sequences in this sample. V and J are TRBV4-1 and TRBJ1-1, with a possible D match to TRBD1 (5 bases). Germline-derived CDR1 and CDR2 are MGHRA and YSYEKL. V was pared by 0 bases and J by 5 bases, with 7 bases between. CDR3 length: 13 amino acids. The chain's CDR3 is CASSQDRGTEAFF. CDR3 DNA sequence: TGCGCCAGCAGCCAAGATCGGGGGACTGAAGCTTTCTTT.

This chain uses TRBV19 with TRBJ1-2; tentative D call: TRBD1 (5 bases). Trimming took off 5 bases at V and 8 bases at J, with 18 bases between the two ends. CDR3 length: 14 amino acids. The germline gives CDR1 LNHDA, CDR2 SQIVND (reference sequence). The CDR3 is CASSPPDGGLGYTF. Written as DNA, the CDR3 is TGTGCCAGTAGTCCCCCGGACGGGGGTCTCGGCTACACCTTC.

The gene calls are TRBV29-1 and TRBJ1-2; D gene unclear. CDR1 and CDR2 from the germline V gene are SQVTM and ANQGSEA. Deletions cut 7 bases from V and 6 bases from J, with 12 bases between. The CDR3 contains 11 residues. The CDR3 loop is CSALGFDGYTF. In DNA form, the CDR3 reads TGCAGCGCTCTAGGGTTTGATGGCTACACCTTC.

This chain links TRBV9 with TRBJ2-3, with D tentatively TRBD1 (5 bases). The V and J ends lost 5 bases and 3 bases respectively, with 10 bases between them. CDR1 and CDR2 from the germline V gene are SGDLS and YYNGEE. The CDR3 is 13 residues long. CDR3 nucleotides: TGTGCCAGCAGTCGGACAAGGACAGATACGCAGTATTTT. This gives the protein CASSRTRTDTQYF.

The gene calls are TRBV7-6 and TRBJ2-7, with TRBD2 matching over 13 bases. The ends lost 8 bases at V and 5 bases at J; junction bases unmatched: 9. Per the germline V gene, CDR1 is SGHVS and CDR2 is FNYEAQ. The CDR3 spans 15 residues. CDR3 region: CASSIGTSGIHEQYF. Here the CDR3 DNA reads TGTGCCAGCTCAATTGGGACTAGCGGGATCCACGAGCAGTACTTC.

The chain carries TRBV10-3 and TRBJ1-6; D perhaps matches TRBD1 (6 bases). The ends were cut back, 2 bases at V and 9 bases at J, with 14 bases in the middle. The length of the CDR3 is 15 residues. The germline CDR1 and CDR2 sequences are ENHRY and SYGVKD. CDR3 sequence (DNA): TGTGCCATCAGTGAGATAGGGGGGGGCGGTTCACCCCTCCACTTT. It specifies CAISEIGGGGSPLHF.

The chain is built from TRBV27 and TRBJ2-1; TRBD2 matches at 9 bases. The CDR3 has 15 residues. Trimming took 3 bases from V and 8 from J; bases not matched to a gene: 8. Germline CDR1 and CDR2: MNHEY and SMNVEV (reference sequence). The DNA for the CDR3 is TGTGCCAGCAGTTTTTTGGGACTAGCTTTCGATGAGCAGTTCTTC. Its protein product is CASSFLGLAFDEQFF.

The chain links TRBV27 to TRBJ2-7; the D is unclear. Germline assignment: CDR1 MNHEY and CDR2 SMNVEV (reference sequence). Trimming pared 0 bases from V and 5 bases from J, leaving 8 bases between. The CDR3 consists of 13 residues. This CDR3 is CASSLSAVHEQYF. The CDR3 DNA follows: TGTGCCAGCAGTTTATCGGCAGTCCACGAGCAGTACTTC.

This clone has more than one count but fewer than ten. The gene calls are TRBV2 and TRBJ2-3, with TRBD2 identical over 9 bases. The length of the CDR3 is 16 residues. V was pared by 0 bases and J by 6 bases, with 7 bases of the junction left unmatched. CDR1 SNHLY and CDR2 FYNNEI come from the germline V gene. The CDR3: CASSEAWRGGRDTQYF. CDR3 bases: TGTGCCAGCAGTGAAGCGTGGCGGGGGGGCCGGGATACGCAGTATTTT.

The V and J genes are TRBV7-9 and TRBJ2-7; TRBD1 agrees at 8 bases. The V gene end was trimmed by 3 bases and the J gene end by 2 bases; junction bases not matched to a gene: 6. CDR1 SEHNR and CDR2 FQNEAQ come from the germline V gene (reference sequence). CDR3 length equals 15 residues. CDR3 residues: CASSLQTGVTYEQYF. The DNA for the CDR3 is TGTGCCAGCAGCTTGCAGACAGGGGTAACCTACGAGCAGTACTTC.

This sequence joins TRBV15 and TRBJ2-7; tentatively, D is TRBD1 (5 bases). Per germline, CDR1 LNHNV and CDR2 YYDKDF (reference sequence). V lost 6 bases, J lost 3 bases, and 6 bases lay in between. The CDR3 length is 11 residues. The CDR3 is CATSQGYEQYF. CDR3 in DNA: TGTGCCACCAGTCAGGGCTACGAGCAGTACTTC.

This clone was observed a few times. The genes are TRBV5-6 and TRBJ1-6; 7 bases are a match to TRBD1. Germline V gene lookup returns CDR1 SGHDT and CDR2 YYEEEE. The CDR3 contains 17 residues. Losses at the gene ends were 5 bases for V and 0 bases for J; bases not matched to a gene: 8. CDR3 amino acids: CASSSAGGLSYNSPLHF. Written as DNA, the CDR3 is TGTGCCAGCAGTTCGGCAGGGGGACTCTCCTATAATTCACCCCTCCACTTT.

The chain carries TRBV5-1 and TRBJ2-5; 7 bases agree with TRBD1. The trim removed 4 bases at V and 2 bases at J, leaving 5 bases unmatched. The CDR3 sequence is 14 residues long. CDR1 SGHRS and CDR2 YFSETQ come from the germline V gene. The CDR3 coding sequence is TGCGCCAGCAGCCACAGGGGCGCGCAAGAGACCCAGTACTTC. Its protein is CASSHRGAQETQYF.

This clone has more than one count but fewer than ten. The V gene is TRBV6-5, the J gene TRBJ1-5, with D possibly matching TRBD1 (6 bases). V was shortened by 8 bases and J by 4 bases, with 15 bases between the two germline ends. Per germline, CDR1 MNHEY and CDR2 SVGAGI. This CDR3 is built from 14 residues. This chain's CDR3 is CASAPQGPNQPQHF. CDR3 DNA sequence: TGTGCCAGCGCCCCACAGGGACCAAATCAGCCCCAGCATTTT.